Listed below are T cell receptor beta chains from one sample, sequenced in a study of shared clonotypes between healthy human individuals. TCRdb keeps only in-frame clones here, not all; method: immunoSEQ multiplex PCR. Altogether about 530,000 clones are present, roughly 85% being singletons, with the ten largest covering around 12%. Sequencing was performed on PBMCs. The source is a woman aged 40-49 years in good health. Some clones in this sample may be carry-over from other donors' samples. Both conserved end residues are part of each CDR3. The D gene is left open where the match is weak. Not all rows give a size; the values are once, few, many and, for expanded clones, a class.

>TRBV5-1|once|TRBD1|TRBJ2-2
CASSLSAGGVSTGELFF
TGCGCCAGCAGCCTTAGCGCAGGGGGCGTTAGTACCGGGGAGCTGTTTTTT
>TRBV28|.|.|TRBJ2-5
CASSLAQETQYF
TGTGCCAGCAGTTTAGCACAAGAGACCCAGTACTTC
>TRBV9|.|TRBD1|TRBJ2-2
CASSVATGFRTGELFF
TGTGCCAGCAGCGTCGCGACAGGGTTTCGGACCGGGGAGCTGTTTTTT
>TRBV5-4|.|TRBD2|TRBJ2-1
CASSLGLAQNNEQFF
TGTGCCAGCAGCTTGGGACTAGCGCAAAACAATGAGCAGTTCTTC
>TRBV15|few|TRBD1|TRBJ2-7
CATSSQDRVNEQYF
TGTGCCACCAGCAGCCAGGACAGGGTGAACGAGCAGTACTTC
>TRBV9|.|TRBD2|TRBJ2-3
CASSVVTSGSTDTQYF
TGTGCCAGCAGCGTAGTAACTAGCGGCTCCACAGATACGCAGTATTTT
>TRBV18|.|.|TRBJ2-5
CASSSSGTHRETQYF
TGTGCCAGCTCAAGCTCCGGGACACATCGGGAGACCCAGTACTTC
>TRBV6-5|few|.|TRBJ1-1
CASGRGSFNTEAFF
TGTGCCAGTGGGCGAGGCAGCTTCAACACTGAAGCTTTCTTT
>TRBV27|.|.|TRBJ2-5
CASKLIRAGEETQYF
TGTGCCAGCAAACTGATCCGAGCAGGGGAGGAGACCCAGTACTTC
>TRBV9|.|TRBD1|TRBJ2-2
CASGHRQGNTGELFF
TGTGCCAGTGGGCACCGACAGGGAAACACCGGGGAGCTGTTTTTT
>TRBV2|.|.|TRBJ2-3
CASLWATSTDTQYF
TGTGCCAGCTTATGGGCGACTAGCACAGATACGCAGTATTTT
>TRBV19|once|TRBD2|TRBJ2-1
CASRGLAGGYEQFF
TGTGCCAGTAGAGGACTAGCGGGAGGATATGAGCAGTTCTTC
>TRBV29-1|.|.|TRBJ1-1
CSVGSGWGMNTEAFF
TGCAGCGTTGGATCAGGGTGGGGGATGAACACTGAAGCTTTCTTT
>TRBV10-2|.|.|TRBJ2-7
CASSELVGEQYF
TGCGCCAGCAGTGAGTTGGTTGGCGAGCAGTACTTC
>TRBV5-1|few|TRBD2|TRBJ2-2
CASSSSGRAGELFF
TGCGCCAGCAGCTCTAGCGGGAGGGCCGGGGAGCTGTTTTTT